These 13 T cell receptor beta chains share one sample of origin, sequenced in a study of T cells in Graves' hyperthyroidism and ophthalmopathy. From RNA transcripts, TCR beta CDR3 regions were amplified. The HTBI primer set served for first-round RT-PCR of the TCR CDR3. Via MiXCR, TCRdb re-called the multiplex PCR reads, giving one row per CDR3 protein. The top ten hold approximately 5.8% of the sample, which has roughly 420,000 distinct CDR3 sequences, around 15% seen once. Sequencing input: blood. The receptors shown here come from a woman aged 18-30 years with Graves' hyperthyroidism.

This clonotype was seen at least ten times. The chain joins TRBV11-2 to TRBJ1-2; the D gene is possibly TRBD1 (5 bases). Germline V gene sequence: CDR1 SGHAT, CDR2 FQNNGV. The V gene lost 5 bases and the J gene lost 0 bases, with 19 bases spanning the gap. The CDR3 runs to 17 residues. The CDR3 protein is CASSPDSGRATNYGYTF. CDR3 sequence (DNA): TGTGCCAGCAGCCCCGATTCAGGGAGGGCCACTAACTATGGCTACACCTTC.

The CDR3 reads CASSHTVNTEAFF. DNA for the CDR3: TGCGCCAGCAGCCACACAGTGAACACTGAAGCTTTCTTT. The V and J genes are TRBV4-3 and TRBJ1-1, with unresolved D. Germline CDR1 LGHNA, CDR2 YSLEER. The CDR3 covers 13 residues. Trimming took 3 bases from V and 0 from J, leaving 5 bases between them.

This clonotype has a count of ten or more. The chain has TRBV12-5 and TRBJ1-1, with unresolved D. Germline assignment: CDR1 LGHNT and CDR2 FRNRAP. The V end was cut by 4 bases, the J end by 1 base, with 4 bases between. The CDR3 contains 12 residues. The CDR3 nucleotides are TGTGCTAGTGGTTCCCGGAACACTGAAGCTTTCTTT. Translated: CASGSRNTEAFF. The whole variable domain, filled in from reference TRBV12-5 and TRBJ1-1, reads DARVTQTPRHKVTEMGQEVTMRCQPILGHNTVFWYRQTMMQGLELLAYFRNRAPLDDSGMPKDRFSAEMPDATLATLKIQPSEPRDSAVYFCASGSRNTEAFFGQGTRLTVV.

This clonotype was picked up many times. This chain links TRBV27 with TRBJ2-4; weak D call: TRBD2 (7 bases). V was clipped by 8 bases and J by 5 bases, with 19 bases between them. The CDR3 consists of 15 residues. Germline lookup yields CDR1 MNHEY and CDR2 SMNVEV (reference sequence). This CDR3 reads CASQGGGVGENIQYF. The CDR3, as DNA: TGTGCCAGCCAAGGAGGGGGGGTGGGGGAAAACATTCAGTACTTC.

V usage is TRBV6-1 and J usage is TRBJ2-3, with TRBD1 identical over 8 bases. Germline V gene lookup returns CDR1 MNHNS and CDR2 SASEGT. The CDR3 sequence is 13 residues long. The trim removed 6 bases at V and 5 bases at J, leaving 4 bases unmatched. CDR3 coding DNA: TGTGCCAGCAGCCAGGGGGCTAGAGATACGCAGTATTTT. Amino acid sequence: CASSQGARDTQYF.

This clonotype was counted ten times or more. The genes are TRBV29-1 and TRBJ1-1; the D gene is possibly TRBD1 (5 bases). V was cut by 3 bases and J by 0 bases, with 17 bases left in between. The CDR3 sequence is 16 residues long. Germline lookup yields CDR1 SQVTM and CDR2 ANQGSEA. CDR3 amino acids: CSVEGVRGRMNTEAFF. The CDR3 nucleotides are TGCAGCGTTGAGGGCGTGAGGGGCCGGATGAACACTGAAGCTTTCTTT.

Details on this clonotype: A read error is possible here, since a much larger clone lies one base away. The genes are TRBV7-9 and TRBJ2-7; no clear D gene. This CDR3 comprises 14 residues. CDR1 is SEHNR, CDR2 FQNEAQ, per germline (reference sequence). CDR3 residues: CAGSRNSGTYEQYF. In DNA form, the CDR3 reads TGTGCCGGCAGCCGGAACAGTGGCACCTACGAGCAGTACTTC.

This clonotype was found a few times. At one of its ends the junction is not consistent with the germline gene, which may arise from a read error. This chain connects TRBV5-1 to TRBJ1-2, with D possibly matching TRBD1 (5 bases). The CDR3 is made up of 14 amino acids. Germline V gives CDR1 SGHRS, CDR2 YFSETQ. The CDR3 protein is CASSGSGTGYGYTF. DNA for the CDR3: TGTGCCAGCAGCGGATCGGGGACCGGCTATGGCTACACCTTC.

This clonotype was counted ten times or more. This chain links TRBV3-1 with TRBJ2-1, with D tentatively TRBD2 (6 bases). Germline V CDR1 and CDR2: LGHDT, YNNKEL (reference sequence). The germline V and J ends were trimmed by 7 bases and 0 bases, with 34 bases remaining between them. This CDR3 comprises 22 residues. The CDR3 region is CASKKTAGRDLRSPSSYNEQFF. The CDR3 nucleotides are TGTGCCAGCAAGAAAACAGCAGGTAGGGACTTGCGTTCCCCGAGCTCCTACAATGAGCAGTTCTTC.

The V call is TRBV6-1, the J call TRBJ2-3, with D tentatively TRBD1 (5 bases). Trimming removed 2 bases at V and 5 bases at J, with 11 bases between. This CDR3 spans 14 amino acids. CDR1 MNHNS and CDR2 SASEGT come from the germline V gene. CDR3 amino acids: CASSETWGIDTQYF. The CDR3 DNA follows: TGTGCCAGCAGTGAAACGTGGGGCATAGATACGCAGTATTTT.

This clonotype was seen more than once but under ten times. The CDR3 loop reads CATSSTGGRSEQYF. CDR3 nucleotide sequence: TGTGCCACCAGCAGCACAGGGGGGCGCTCCGAGCAGTACTTC. The V gene is TRBV15, the J gene TRBJ2-7; 8 bases match TRBD1. The J segment lost 6 bases and the V segment lost 3 bases, leaving 7 bases of the junction unmatched. The germline V gene has CDR1 LNHNV and CDR2 YYDKDF (reference sequence). This CDR3 contains 14 residues.

This clonotype was found a few times. The V and J genes are TRBV20-1 and TRBJ1-4; 11 positions match TRBD1. The J segment lost 8 bases and the V segment lost 0 bases, leaving 8 bases of the junction unmatched. Germline CDR1 reads DFQATT; CDR2 reads SNEGSKA (reference sequence). The CDR3 covers 16 residues. The CDR3: CSARDFQGQGAEKLFF. The CDR3 nucleotides read TGCAGTGCTAGAGACTTCCAAGGACAGGGGGCGGAAAAACTGTTTTTT.

There are a few counts of this clonotype. The genes are TRBV20-1 and TRBJ1-5; 7 positions agree with TRBD1. V was pared by 0 bases and J by 2 bases, with 4 bases of the junction left unmatched. CDR3 length: 15 residues. Germline assignment: CDR1 DFQATT and CDR2 SNEGSKA (reference sequence). The CDR3 coding sequence is TGCAGTGCTAGAGACCAGACAGGGCGCAATCAGCCCCAGCATTTT. Translation gives CSARDQTGRNQPQHF.